The 20 T cell receptor beta chains in this list originate from one sample, sequenced in a study of blood T cell repertoires in COVID-19. Sequenced by immunoSEQ multiplex PCR; TCRdb stores in-frame clones only, minus some. There are fewer than 200,000 clones in the sample; 79% occur only once, and 8.1% lies in the top ten. Sample: peripheral blood. The source of these receptors is a woman aged 55-69 years with COVID-19, enrolled during active disease.

The V call is TRBV7-6, the J call TRBJ1-4, with TRBD1 matching over 7 bases. This CDR3 is 15 amino acids long. V trimming: 2 bases; J trimming: 4 bases; junction bases outside the gene matches: 4. Germline-derived CDR1 and CDR2 are SGHVS and FNYEAQ. In nucleotides, the CDR3 is TGTGCCAGCAGCTTACTAGGGGGCCTTAATGAAAAACTGTTTTTT. Protein sequence: CASSLLGGLNEKLFF. The full variable domain, with the rest looked up from reference TRBV7-6 and TRBJ1-4, is GAGVSQSPRYKVTKRGQDVALRCDPISGHVSLYWYRQALGQGPEFLTYFNYEAQQDKSGLPNDRFSAERPEGSISTLTIQRTEQRDSAMYRCASSLLGGLNEKLFFGSGTQLSVL.

The chain has TRBV6-5 and TRBJ2-7; 9 nucleotides line up with TRBD2. V shed 6 bases, J shed 7 bases, and the junction held 10 bases outside the gene matches. Germline V CDR1 and CDR2: MNHEY, SVGAGI. This CDR3 is built from 14 residues. The CDR3 nucleotides read TGTGCCAGCAGGGACCGGACTAGCGCGGGAGAGCAGTACTTC. Its protein is CASRDRTSAGEQYF.

This rearrangement joins TRBV9 to TRBJ2-2; 7 nucleotides line up with TRBD1. CDR1 SGDLS and CDR2 YYNGEE come from the germline V gene. CDR3 length: 15 residues. V dropped 2 bases and J dropped 4; count of bases not matched to a gene: 5. The CDR3 nucleotides read TGTGCCAGCAGCGTGGGGACAGAGCTCACCGGGGAGCTGTTTTTT. This translates into CASSVGTELTGELFF.

The rearrangement uses TRBV29-1 and TRBJ1-5, with 12 bases that match TRBD1. The CDR3 extends over 13 amino acids. V gave up 7 bases and J gave up 6 bases; unmatched junction bases: 4. Germline CDR1 and CDR2: SQVTM and ANQGSEA. The CDR3 DNA follows: TGCAGCGCCGGGACAGGGGGCAGTCAGCCCCAGCATTTT. This codes for CSAGTGGSQPQHF.

V usage is TRBV19 and J usage is TRBJ2-3, with 9 bases aligning to TRBD1. Unmatched junction bases numbered 7, after V lost 6 bases and J lost 3 bases. The CDR3 is 15 amino acids. CDR1 LNHDA and CDR2 SQIVND come from the germline V gene (reference sequence). The CDR3 nucleotides read TGTGCCAGTAGGACGGGACAGGGAAGAACAGATACGCAGTATTTT. Translation: CASRTGQGRTDTQYF.

In its sample, this clone was seen a few times. This rearrangement joins TRBV28 to TRBJ2-3; TRBD2 matches 7 bases. This CDR3 is built from 14 residues. The ends lost 3 bases at V and 5 bases at J; junction bases unmatched: 5. Germline V gene data show CDR1 as MDHEN and CDR2 as SYDVKM. In nucleotides, the CDR3 is TGTGCCAGCAGTTTCAGGCTAGCGGAAGATACGCAGTATTTT. Translated: CASSFRLAEDTQYF.

The V call is TRBV3-1 (or the pseudogene TRBV3-2), the J call TRBJ2-2, with D hard to call. V was pared by 1 base and J by 1 base, with 7 bases between. CDR3 length: 15 residues. The germline V gene encodes CDR1 LGHDT and CDR2 YNNKEL (reference sequence). CDR3 sequence: CASSQGNRNTGELFF. CDR3 sequence (DNA): TGTGCCAGCAGCCAAGGAAACAGGAACACCGGGGAGCTGTTTTTT.

J is TRBJ2-5 and V is TRBV20-1; maybe TRBD2 (6 bases). This CDR3 contains 13 residues. V lost 4 bases and J 2 bases, leaving 11 bases between the germline ends. Germline V gives CDR1 DFQATT, CDR2 SNEGSKA (reference sequence). CDR3 nucleotide sequence: TGCAGTGCTATTGACGGGGGACAAGAGACCCAGTACTTC. It encodes CSAIDGGQETQYF.

V and J are TRBV3-1 (or the pseudogene TRBV3-2) and TRBJ1-1, with a tentative D call TRBD1 (6 bases). Germline CDR1 and CDR2: LGHDT and YNNKEL (reference sequence). V was shortened by 4 bases and J by 10 bases, with 28 bases between the two germline ends. This CDR3 has 17 amino acids. DNA for the CDR3: TGTGCCAGCAGCCCGACAATGGGGGGGCGCATAAGGAGTGGAGCTTTCTTT. This translates into CASSPTMGGRIRSGAFF.

The V gene is TRBV10-3, the J gene TRBJ2-3; 9 nucleotides match TRBD1. The V gene end was trimmed by 10 bases and the J gene end by 6 bases; junction bases not matched to a gene: 17. CDR1 is ENHRY and CDR2 is SYGVKD in the germline V gene. This CDR3 comprises 16 residues. This CDR3 is CATSEGQGIRSDTQYF. CDR3 sequence (DNA): TGTGCCACCTCCGAGGGACAGGGAATTCGCTCTGATACGCAGTATTTT.

The chain has TRBV7-2 and TRBJ2-7; 7 positions agree with TRBD1. V shed 6 bases, J shed 0 bases, and the junction held 5 bases outside the gene matches. The germline V gene has CDR1 SGHTA and CDR2 FQGNSA. This CDR3 is built from 14 residues. Here the CDR3 reads CASRPGQTSYEQYF. DNA for the CDR3: TGTGCCAGCAGACCGGGACAGACCTCCTACGAGCAGTACTTC.

The chain couples TRBV6-6 to TRBJ1-2; D unclear. V lost 0 bases, J lost 4 bases, and 6 bases lay in between. CDR1 is MNHNY, CDR2 SVGAGI, per germline (reference sequence). The CDR3 loop spans 13 amino acids. This chain's CDR3 is CASSYSSPYGYTF. CDR3 DNA: TGTGCCAGCAGTTACTCTAGCCCCTATGGCTACACCTTC.

The chain carries TRBV15 and TRBJ1-1, with D possibly being TRBD1 (5 bases). This CDR3 is built from 17 residues. With 0 bases removed from V and 0 bases from J, the gap between germline ends came to 14 bases. CDR1 is LNHNV, CDR2 YYDKDF, per germline (reference sequence). DNA for the CDR3: TGTGCCACCAGCAGAGATAGGATGACAGCCATGAACACTGAAGCTTTCTTT. Amino acids: CATSRDRMTAMNTEAFF.

This rearrangement joins TRBV18 to TRBJ1-2; 7 nucleotides agree with TRBD1. The germline CDR1 and CDR2 sequences are KGHSH and LQKENI. J gave up 7 bases and V 3 bases, and 8 bases lay outside the gene matches. The CDR3 runs to 14 residues. CDR3 in DNA: TGTGCCAGCTCACCGCGGCAGGGGGAGGTTGGCTACACCTTC. Amino acids: CASSPRQGEVGYTF.

The genes are TRBV19 and TRBJ1-2; 8 nucleotides match TRBD1. Germline lookup yields CDR1 LNHDA and CDR2 SQIVND (reference sequence). With 8 bases clipped from V and 3 bases from J, the junction kept 2 bases outside the gene matches. This CDR3 contains 12 residues. The CDR3 loop reads CASSDRDYGYTF. As DNA, the CDR3 is TGTGCCAGTTCGGACAGGGACTATGGCTACACCTTC.

This sequence joins TRBV19 and TRBJ2-4, with D uncertain. Trimming shortened V by 8 bases and J by 0 bases, and 5 bases separated the two germline ends. The CDR3 is made up of 12 amino acids. Germline V gives CDR1 LNHDA, CDR2 SQIVND (reference sequence). This chain's CDR3 is CASYRAKNIQYF. CDR3 nucleotides: TGTGCCAGTTATAGAGCCAAAAACATTCAGTACTTC.

This clone was observed a few times. The CDR3 sequence is CASHNRGTPQETQYF. In DNA form, the CDR3 reads TGTGCCAGCCACAATAGGGGTACACCACAAGAGACCCAGTACTTC. The chain carries TRBV18 and TRBJ2-5; TRBD1 might be the D (5 bases). Trimming took off 8 bases at V and 2 bases at J, with 18 bases between the two ends. Germline CDR1 KGHSH, CDR2 LQKENI. This CDR3 has 15 amino acids.

This rearrangement joins TRBV10-2 to TRBJ1-5, with 9 bases aligning to TRBD1. This CDR3 region has 19 residues. The germline V gene encodes CDR1 WSHSY and CDR2 SAAADI. J gave up 2 bases and V 0 bases, and 11 bases lay outside the gene matches. The DNA of the CDR3 is TGCGCCAGCAGTGAGTCGGTTCCGGGACAGGGAACGGGCAATCAGCCCCAGCATTTT. This translates into CASSESVPGQGTGNQPQHF.

The genes are TRBV19 and TRBJ1-4, with 7 bases lining up with TRBD1. This CDR3 contains 12 residues. Germline-derived CDR1 and CDR2 are LNHDA and SQIVND (reference sequence). V lost 7 bases, J lost 11 bases, and 7 bases stayed unmatched. For the CDR3, the DNA is TGTGCCAGTATACGACAGGGAGGTAAACTGTTTTTT. Its protein product is CASIRQGGKLFF.

This clone was observed a single time. This chain links TRBV5-1 with TRBJ1-1; no reliable D call. Germline V lookup: CDR1 SGHRS, CDR2 YFSETQ. The CDR3 has 13 amino acids. The V end lost 1 base, the J end lost 4 bases, and 8 bases lay between the germline ends. The CDR3 here is CASSLLGGTEAFF. The CDR3 DNA sequence: TGCGCCAGCAGCTTGCTGGGAGGCACTGAAGCTTTCTTT. The entire variable domain, with the rest obtained from reference TRBV5-1 and TRBJ1-1, is as follows: KAGVTQTPRYLIKTRGQQVTLSCSPISGHRSVSWYQQTPGQGLQFLFEYFSETQRNKGNFPGRFSGRQFSNSRSEMNVSTLELGDSALYLCASSLLGGTEAFFGQGTRLTVV.